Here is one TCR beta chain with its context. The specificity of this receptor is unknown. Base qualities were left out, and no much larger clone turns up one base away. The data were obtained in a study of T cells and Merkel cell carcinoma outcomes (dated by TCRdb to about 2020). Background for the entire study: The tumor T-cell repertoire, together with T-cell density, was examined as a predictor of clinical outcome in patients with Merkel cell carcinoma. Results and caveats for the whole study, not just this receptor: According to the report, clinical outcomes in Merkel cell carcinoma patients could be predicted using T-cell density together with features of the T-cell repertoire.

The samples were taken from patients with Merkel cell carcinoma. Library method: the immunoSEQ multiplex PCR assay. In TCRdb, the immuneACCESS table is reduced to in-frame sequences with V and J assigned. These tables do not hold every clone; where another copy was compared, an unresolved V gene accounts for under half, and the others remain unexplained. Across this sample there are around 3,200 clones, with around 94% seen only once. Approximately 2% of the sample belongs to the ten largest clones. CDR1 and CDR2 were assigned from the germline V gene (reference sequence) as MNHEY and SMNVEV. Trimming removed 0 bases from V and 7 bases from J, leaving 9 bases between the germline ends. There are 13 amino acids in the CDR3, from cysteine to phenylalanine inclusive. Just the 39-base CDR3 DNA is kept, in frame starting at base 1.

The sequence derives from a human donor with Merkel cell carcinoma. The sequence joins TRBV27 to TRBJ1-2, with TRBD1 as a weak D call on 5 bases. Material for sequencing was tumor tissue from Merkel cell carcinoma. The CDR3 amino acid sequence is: CASSLSRGLGYTF. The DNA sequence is TGTGCCAGCAGTTTATCGAGGGGTCTTGGCTACACCTTC.